The 21 T cell receptor beta chains given below trace back to one sample, sequenced in a study of radiation and T cells in renal cell carcinoma. Time point indicated: blood 4 weeks post-SBRT, at nephrectomy. Indicated treatment: 15 Gy SBRT to primary tumor, nephrectomy 4 weeks later. Sequencing was performed with immunoSEQ multiplex PCR; in TCRdb, only in-frame clones are kept and a portion is missing. This sample has 60,000 to 95,000 clones, with around four fifths found just once. This specimen consisted of blood, obtained from a patient whose treatment included radiotherapy and nephrectomy. Source of these receptors: a woman aged 55-69 years with renal cell carcinoma.

The rearrangement links TRBV2 to TRBJ2-4; 10 nucleotides match TRBD2. The CDR3 contains 17 residues. The germline V gene has CDR1 SNHLY and CDR2 FYNNEI. J gave up 5 bases and V 7 bases, and 14 bases lay outside the gene matches. CDR3 DNA sequence: TGTGCCAGCAATGGGGAGCTAGCGGGAGTGAGGGAAAACATTCAGTACTTC. This codes for CASNGELAGVRENIQYF.

This chain joins TRBV28 and TRBJ1-6; tentative D call: TRBD1 (6 bases). The length of the CDR3 is 15 residues. The germline V gene encodes CDR1 MDHEN and CDR2 SYDVKM. The V end was cut by 4 bases, the J end by 5 bases, with 12 bases between. The chain's CDR3 is CASSSLQGNNSPLHF. In DNA form, the CDR3 reads TGTGCCAGCAGTTCGTTACAGGGAAATAATTCACCCCTCCACTTT.

The chain couples TRBV5-1 to TRBJ1-2, with D uncertain. CDR1 and CDR2 (germline): SGHRS, YFSETQ. This CDR3 region has 14 residues. The V end lost 4 bases, the J end lost 7 bases, and 17 bases lay between the germline ends. The CDR3 DNA is TGCGCCAGCAGCCCACCCCTAGACACGGCTGGCTACACCTTC. Its translation: CASSPPLDTAGYTF.

This clone turned up a few times. The chain employs TRBV6-6 and TRBJ2-7; tentatively, D is TRBD1 (7 bases). V dropped 5 bases and J dropped 6 bases, with 17 bases sitting between them. CDR3 length equals 14 residues. The germline V gene encodes CDR1 MNHNY and CDR2 SVGAGI (reference sequence). CDR3 bases: TGTGCCAGCAGTCGCGGGACAGCCGTCCGCGAGCAGTACTTC. This gives the protein CASSRGTAVREQYF.

This clone was seen once. This sequence joins TRBV2 and TRBJ2-6; D perhaps matches TRBD2 (5 bases). CDR3 length equals 16 residues. V was clipped by 6 bases and J by 2 bases, with 14 bases between them. Germline loops: CDR1 SNHLY, CDR2 FYNNEI. The CDR3 reads CASSDTIGTGANVLTF. CDR3 nucleotides: TGTGCCAGCAGCGATACCATCGGGACTGGGGCCAACGTCCTGACTTTC.

The rearrangement links TRBV7-9 to TRBJ2-3, with TRBD2 matching 13 bases. V shed 5 bases, J shed 4 bases, and the junction held 3 bases outside the gene matches. CDR1 and CDR2 from the germline V gene are SEHNR and FQNEAQ (reference sequence). The CDR3 length is 15 residues. CDR3 coding DNA: TGTGCCAGCAGCAGGACTAGCGGGAGCCCAGATACGCAGTATTTT. Translating gives CASSRTSGSPDTQYF.

The chain has TRBV19 and TRBJ2-5, with D uncertain. The V end was cut by 1 base, the J end by 0 bases, with 9 bases between. This CDR3 contains 15 residues. Germline CDR1 reads LNHDA; CDR2 reads SQIVND (reference sequence). The CDR3 is CASSIGSANQETQYF. In nucleotides, the CDR3 is TGTGCCAGTAGTATAGGAAGCGCCAACCAAGAGACCCAGTACTTC.

The rearrangement joins TRBV6-5 to TRBJ2-6; 8 nucleotides align to TRBD1. This CDR3 has 15 residues. The germline V gene has CDR1 MNHEY and CDR2 SVGAGI. Trimming at V came to 0 bases and at J to 9 bases, leaving 4 bases not matched to a gene. The CDR3 region is CASSYSGGTGNVLTF. DNA of the CDR3: TGTGCCAGCAGTTACTCGGGTGGGACAGGCAACGTCCTGACTTTC.

This chain uses TRBV6-6 with TRBJ1-2; D may be TRBD1 (6 bases). V was trimmed by 6 bases and J by 5 bases, leaving 16 bases between them. This CDR3 is built from 14 residues. From germline, CDR1 is MNHNY and CDR2 SVGAGI (reference sequence). DNA for the CDR3: TGTGCCAGCAGGCGTACGGCAGGGGAATATGGCTACACCTTC. This gives the protein CASRRTAGEYGYTF.

The V and J genes are TRBV10-1 and TRBJ2-2; 10 bases fit TRBD1. Germline assignment: CDR1 WNHNN and CDR2 SYGVQD (reference sequence). V shed 6 bases and J 2 bases; nucleotides not matched to a gene: 3. The CDR3 contains 15 residues. The CDR3 DNA follows: TGCGCCAGCAGCCCGACAGGGGGCAACACCGGGGAGCTGTTTTTT. It is translated as CASSPTGGNTGELFF.

This chain links TRBV10-1 with TRBJ2-7, with 7 bases that match TRBD1. This CDR3 is built from 14 residues. The junction had 7 bases not matched to a gene; V was cut back by 8 bases and J by 0 bases. Germline V lookup: CDR1 WNHNN, CDR2 SYGVQD (reference sequence). DNA for the CDR3: TGCGCCAGCCGAGACAGGGAGAGCTCCTACGAGCAGTACTTC. Encoded protein: CASRDRESSYEQYF.

This sequence joins TRBV5-1 and TRBJ1-3; no clear D. The CDR3 runs to 18 residues. Trimming took off 0 bases at V and 0 bases at J, with 16 bases between the two ends. CDR1 is SGHRS and CDR2 is YFSETQ in the germline V gene. The CDR3 protein is CASSLAGGGPGSGNTIYF. The CDR3 coding sequence is TGCGCCAGCAGCTTGGCCGGCGGAGGGCCTGGCTCTGGAAACACCATATATTTT.

As concerns this clone: A much larger clonotype is one base distant, so this may be a read error. Other DNA sequences in the sample encode the same CDR3. The V call is TRBV4-1, the J call TRBJ1-1, with D possibly being TRBD1 (5 bases). There are 14 residues in the CDR3. V was pared by 5 bases and J by 5 bases, with 15 bases between. CDR1 is MGHRA, CDR2 YSYEKL, per germline. The CDR3 loop reads CASSSGEGRTEAFF. The CDR3 coding sequence is TGCGCCAGCAGCTCCGGGGAGGGGCGGACTGAAGCTTTCTTT.

In its sample, this clone was seen once. This chain links TRBV9 with TRBJ2-2; a possible D gene is TRBD1 (6 bases). V was shortened by 3 bases and J by 2 bases, with 14 bases between the two germline ends. The V gene's germline CDR1 is SGDLS and CDR2 YYNGEE. The CDR3 has 16 amino acids. Written as DNA, the CDR3 is TGTGCCAGCAGCGCCTTAGGACAGACTAACACCGGGGAGCTGTTTTTT. Amino acids: CASSALGQTNTGELFF. Using reference TRBV9 and TRBJ2-2 for the parts outside the CDR3, the full variable domain is DSGVTQTPKHLITATGQRVTLRCSPRSGDLSVYWYQQSLDQGLQFLIQYYNGEERAKGNILERFSAQQFPDLHSELNLSSLELGDSALYFCASSALGQTNTGELFFGEGSRLTVL.

J is TRBJ1-5 and V is TRBV6-1; the D is unclear. V was shortened by 6 bases and J by 3 bases, with 9 bases between the two germline ends. CDR1 and CDR2 (germline): MNHNS, SASEGT. This CDR3 region has 13 residues. The CDR3: CASRPGLNQPQHF. The CDR3 DNA is TGTGCCAGCAGACCGGGCCTCAATCAGCCCCAGCATTTT.

The chain employs TRBV7-9 and TRBJ1-6, with TRBD1 identical over 7 bases. Per germline, CDR1 SEHNR and CDR2 FQNEAQ (reference sequence). The CDR3 is 15 amino acids. The ends lost 5 bases at V and 9 bases at J; junction bases unmatched: 10. For the CDR3, the DNA is TGTGCCAGCAGCGCCGCAGGGGGGTCGGTTTCACCCCTCCACTTT. It is translated as CASSAAGGSVSPLHF. Filled out from reference TRBV7-9 and TRBJ1-6, the complete variable domain reads DTGVSQNPRHKITKRGQNVTFRCDPISEHNRLYWYRQTLGQGPEFLTYFQNEAQLEKSRLLSDRFSAERPKGSFSTLEIQRTEQGDSAMYLCASSAAGGSVSPLHFGNGTRLTVT.

J is TRBJ2-7 and V is TRBV4-3, with 7 bases lining up with TRBD2. V lost 2 bases to trimming and J lost 6 bases; unmatched junction nucleotides: 16. The germline gives CDR1 LGHNA, CDR2 YSLEER. CDR3 length: 17 residues. The CDR3 region is CASSQLASHGLVIEQYF. In DNA form, the CDR3 reads TGCGCCAGCAGCCAATTAGCGAGCCACGGACTAGTCATCGAGCAGTACTTC.

This clone was recorded once. V gene TRBV6-6 combines with J gene TRBJ1-4; D perhaps matches TRBD1 (6 bases). Trimming took 5 bases from V and 0 from J, leaving 13 bases between them. In germline, CDR1 is MNHNY, CDR2 SVGAGI (reference sequence). CDR3 length: 16 amino acids. The CDR3 loop reads CASSRGQDSTNEKLFF. In nucleotides, the CDR3 is TGTGCCAGCAGTCGGGGACAAGACTCAACTAATGAAAAACTGTTTTTT.

The gene calls are TRBV10-3 and TRBJ1-4; D unclear. This CDR3 comprises 15 residues. CDR1 is ENHRY and CDR2 is SYGVKD in the germline V gene. Trimming cost V 4 bases and J 0 bases, with 9 bases left between them. CDR3 region: CAISVTVATNEKLFF. Written as DNA, the CDR3 is TGTGCCATCAGTGTAACAGTAGCAACTAATGAAAAACTGTTTTTT.

The J gene is TRBJ2-5, the V gene TRBV6-5; perhaps TRBD1 as D (7 bases). The V and J ends lost 5 bases and 11 bases respectively, with 24 bases between them. The CDR3 consists of 15 residues. Per the germline V gene, CDR1 is MNHEY and CDR2 is SVGAGI. CDR3 in DNA: TGTGCCAGCAGTCCCCGGGACAGACATGGAGGGGAGCAGTACTTC. This encodes CASSPRDRHGGEQYF.

Concerning this clone: One junction end disagrees with the germline gene, perhaps due to a read error. V and J are TRBV19 and TRBJ2-1, with TRBD2 matching over 10 bases. The CDR3 contains 18 residues. Germline V gene lookup returns CDR1 LNHDA and CDR2 SQIVND (reference sequence). The chain's CDR3 is CASSLDSGGSVSYNEQFF. For the CDR3, the DNA is TGTGCCAGTAGTCTAGATAGCGGGGGGTCAGTCTCCTACAATGAGCAGTTCTTC.